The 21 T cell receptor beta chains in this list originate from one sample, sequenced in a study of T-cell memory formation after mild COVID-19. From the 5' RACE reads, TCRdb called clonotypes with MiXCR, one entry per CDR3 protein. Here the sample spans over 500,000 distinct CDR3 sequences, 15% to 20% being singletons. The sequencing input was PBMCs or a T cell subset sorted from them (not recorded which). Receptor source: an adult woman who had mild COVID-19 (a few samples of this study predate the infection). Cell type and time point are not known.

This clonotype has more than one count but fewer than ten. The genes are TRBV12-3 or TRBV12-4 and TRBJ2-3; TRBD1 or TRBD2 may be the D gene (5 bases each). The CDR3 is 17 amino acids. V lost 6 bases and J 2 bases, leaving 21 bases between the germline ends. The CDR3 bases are TGTGCCAGCAGCTTCGTCCTTCAGGGACCGACCACAGATACGCAGTATTTT. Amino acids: CASSFVLQGPTTDTQYF.

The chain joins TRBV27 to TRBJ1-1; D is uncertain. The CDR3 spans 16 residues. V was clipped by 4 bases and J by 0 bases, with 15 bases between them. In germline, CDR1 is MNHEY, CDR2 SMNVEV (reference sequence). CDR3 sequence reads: CASSSIGRVMNTEAFF. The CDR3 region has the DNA TGTGCCAGCAGTTCCATAGGCAGAGTCATGAACACTGAAGCTTTCTTT.

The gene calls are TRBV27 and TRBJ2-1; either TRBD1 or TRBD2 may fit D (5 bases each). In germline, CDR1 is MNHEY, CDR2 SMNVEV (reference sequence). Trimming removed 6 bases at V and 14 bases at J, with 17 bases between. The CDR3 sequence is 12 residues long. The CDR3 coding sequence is TGTGCCAGCAGGGGCACCCGGTTGGGGGAGTTCTTC. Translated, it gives CASRGTRLGEFF.

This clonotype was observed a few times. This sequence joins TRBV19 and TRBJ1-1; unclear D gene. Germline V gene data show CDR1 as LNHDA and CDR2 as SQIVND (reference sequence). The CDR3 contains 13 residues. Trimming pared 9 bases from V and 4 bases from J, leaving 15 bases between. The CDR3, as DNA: TGTGCCAGCATGGCGAATTGGGCCACTGAAGCTTTCTTT. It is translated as CASMANWATEAFF.

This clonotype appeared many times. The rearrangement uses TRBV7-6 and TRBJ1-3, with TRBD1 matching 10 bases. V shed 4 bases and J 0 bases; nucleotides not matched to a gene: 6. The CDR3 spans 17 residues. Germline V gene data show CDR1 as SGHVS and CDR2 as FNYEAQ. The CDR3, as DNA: TGTGCCAGCAGCTCCCAGACAGGGGGCACCTCTGGAAACACCATATATTTT. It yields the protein CASSSQTGGTSGNTIYF.

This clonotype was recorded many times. The CDR3 loop is CASSHPPGRDYNEQFF. The CDR3 nucleotides are TGTGCCAGCAGCCACCCCCCCGGGCGCGACTACAATGAGCAGTTCTTC. This chain connects TRBV4-2 to TRBJ2-1; D not resolved. V was clipped by 3 bases and J by 3 bases, with 15 bases between them. CDR3 length equals 16 residues. Germline V gives CDR1 LGHNA, CDR2 YNFKEQ.

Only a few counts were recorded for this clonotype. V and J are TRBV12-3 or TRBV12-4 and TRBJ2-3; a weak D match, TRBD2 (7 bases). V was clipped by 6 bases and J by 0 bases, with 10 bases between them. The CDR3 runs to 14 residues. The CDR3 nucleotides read TGTGCCAGCAGAAGGGGGGGGAGCACAGATACGCAGTATTTT. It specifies CASRRGGSTDTQYF.

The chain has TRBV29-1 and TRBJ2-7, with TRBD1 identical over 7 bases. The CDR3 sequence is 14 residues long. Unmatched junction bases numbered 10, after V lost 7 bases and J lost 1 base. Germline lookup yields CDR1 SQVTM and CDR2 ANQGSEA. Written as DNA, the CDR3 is TGCAGCGCCACGGGTAGCAGGGGGTCCTACGAGCAGTACTTC. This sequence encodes CSATGSRGSYEQYF.

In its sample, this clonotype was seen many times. As DNA, the CDR3 is TGTGCCAGCTCACCAAACCCAACAGGGGGGCATGGCTACACCTTC. This gives the protein CASSPNPTGGHGYTF. The chain employs TRBV18 and TRBJ1-2, with 8 bases aligning to TRBD1. The CDR3 length is 15 residues. Germline CDR1 reads KGHSH; CDR2 reads LQKENI. With 2 bases clipped from V and 6 bases from J, the junction kept 8 bases outside the gene matches.

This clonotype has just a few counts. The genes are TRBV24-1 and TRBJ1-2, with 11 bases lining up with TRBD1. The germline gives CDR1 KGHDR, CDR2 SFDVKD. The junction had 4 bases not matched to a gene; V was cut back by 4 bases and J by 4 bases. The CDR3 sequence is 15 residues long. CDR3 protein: CATSDRTGGIYGYTF. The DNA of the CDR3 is TGTGCCACCAGTGACCGGACAGGGGGCATCTATGGCTACACCTTC.

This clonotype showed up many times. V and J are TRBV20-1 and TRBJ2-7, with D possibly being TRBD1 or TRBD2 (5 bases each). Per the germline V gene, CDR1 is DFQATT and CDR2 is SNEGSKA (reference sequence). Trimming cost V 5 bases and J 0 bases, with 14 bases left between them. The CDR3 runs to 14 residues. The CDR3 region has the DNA TGCAGTGCTGAAGGGACCTCCAACTCCTACGAGCAGTACTTC. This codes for CSAEGTSNSYEQYF.

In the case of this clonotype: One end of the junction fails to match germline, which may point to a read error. CDR3 in amino acids: CASSVGTSGRALSHEQYF. The DNA for the CDR3 is TGTGCCAGCAGCGTAGGGACTAGCGGGAGGGCCCTCTCCCACGAGCAGTACTTC. The chain carries TRBV9 and TRBJ2-7; TRBD2 matches 15 bases. The germline gives CDR1 SGDLS, CDR2 YYNGEE. The CDR3 consists of 18 residues.

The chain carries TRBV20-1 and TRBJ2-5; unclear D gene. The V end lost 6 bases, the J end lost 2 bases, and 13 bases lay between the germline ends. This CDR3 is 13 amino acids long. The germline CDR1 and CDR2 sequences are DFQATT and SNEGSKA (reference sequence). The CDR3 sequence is CSAPIRLQETQYF. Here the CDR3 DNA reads TGCAGTGCCCCTATCCGGTTACAAGAGACCCAGTACTTC.

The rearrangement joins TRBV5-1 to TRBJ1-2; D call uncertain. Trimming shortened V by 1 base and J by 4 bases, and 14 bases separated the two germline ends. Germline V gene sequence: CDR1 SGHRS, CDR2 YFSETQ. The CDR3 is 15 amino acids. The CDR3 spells CASSLKVGGSYGYTF. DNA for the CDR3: TGCGCCAGCAGCTTGAAGGTCGGCGGTTCCTATGGCTACACCTTC. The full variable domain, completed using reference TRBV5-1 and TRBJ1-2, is KAGVTQTPRYLIKTRGQQVTLSCSPISGHRSVSWYQQTPGQGLQFLFEYFSETQRNKGNFPGRFSGRQFSNSRSEMNVSTLELGDSALYLCASSLKVGGSYGYTFGSGTRLTVV.

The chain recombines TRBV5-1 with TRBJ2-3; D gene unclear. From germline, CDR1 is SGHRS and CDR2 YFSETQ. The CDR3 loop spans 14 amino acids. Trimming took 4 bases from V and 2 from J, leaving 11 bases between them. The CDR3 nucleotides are TGCGCCAGCAGCGCACCTCCTAACACAGATACGCAGTATTTT. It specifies CASSAPPNTDTQYF.

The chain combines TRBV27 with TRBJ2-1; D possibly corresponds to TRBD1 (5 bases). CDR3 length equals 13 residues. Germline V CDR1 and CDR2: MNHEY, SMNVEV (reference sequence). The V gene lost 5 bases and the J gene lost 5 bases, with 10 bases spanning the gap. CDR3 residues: CASSRQFNNEQFF. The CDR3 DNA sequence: TGTGCCAGCAGTAGACAGTTTAACAATGAGCAGTTCTTC.

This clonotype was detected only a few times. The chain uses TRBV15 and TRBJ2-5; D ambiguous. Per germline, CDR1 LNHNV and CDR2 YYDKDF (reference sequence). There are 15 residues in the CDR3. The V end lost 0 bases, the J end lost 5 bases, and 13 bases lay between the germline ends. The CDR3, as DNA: TGTGCCACCAGCAGAGATAATCCGGGCTTGGAGACCCAGTACTTC. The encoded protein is CATSRDNPGLETQYF.

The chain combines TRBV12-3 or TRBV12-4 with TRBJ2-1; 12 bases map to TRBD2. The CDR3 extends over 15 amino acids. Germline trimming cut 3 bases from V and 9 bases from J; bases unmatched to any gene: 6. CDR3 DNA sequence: TGTGCCAGCAGTTTGCGACTAGCGGGAGAGTTTGAGCAGTTCTTC. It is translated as CASSLRLAGEFEQFF.

CDR3 amino acids: CASSSLGGARNEQFF. CDR3 DNA: TGTGCCAGCAGTTCACTAGGGGGAGCGCGCAATGAGCAGTTCTTC. This chain links TRBV6-2 or TRBV6-3 with TRBJ2-1, with D perhaps TRBD1 (6 bases). CDR3 length: 15 residues. Germline V gives CDR1 MNHEY, CDR2 SVGEGT. The germline V and J ends were trimmed by 4 bases and 6 bases, with 16 bases remaining between them.

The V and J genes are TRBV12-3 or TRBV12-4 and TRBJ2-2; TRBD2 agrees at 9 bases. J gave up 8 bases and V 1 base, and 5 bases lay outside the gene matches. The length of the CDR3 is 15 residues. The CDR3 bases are TGTGCCAGCAGTTTAGGCGGGGGGGCAGGTGGGGAGCTGTTTTTT. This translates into CASSLGGGAGGELFF.

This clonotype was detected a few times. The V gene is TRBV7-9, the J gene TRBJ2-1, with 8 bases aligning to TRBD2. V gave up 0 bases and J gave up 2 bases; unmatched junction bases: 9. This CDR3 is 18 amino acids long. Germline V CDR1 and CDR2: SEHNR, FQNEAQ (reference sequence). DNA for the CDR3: TGTGCCAGCAGCTTAGCGCTCACGCGGGAGGACGCCTACAATGAGCAGTTCTTC. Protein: CASSLALTREDAYNEQFF.